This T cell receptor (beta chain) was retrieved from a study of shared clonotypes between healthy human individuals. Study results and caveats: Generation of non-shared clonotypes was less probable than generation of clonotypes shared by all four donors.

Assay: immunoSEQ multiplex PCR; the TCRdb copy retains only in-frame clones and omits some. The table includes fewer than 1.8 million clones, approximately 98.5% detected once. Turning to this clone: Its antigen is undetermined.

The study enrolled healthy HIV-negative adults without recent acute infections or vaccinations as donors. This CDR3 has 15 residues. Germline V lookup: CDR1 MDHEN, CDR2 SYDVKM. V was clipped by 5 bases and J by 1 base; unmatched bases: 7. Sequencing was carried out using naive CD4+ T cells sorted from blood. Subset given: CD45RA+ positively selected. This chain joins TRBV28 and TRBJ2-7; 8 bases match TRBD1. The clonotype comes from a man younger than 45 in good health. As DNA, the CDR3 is TGTGCCAGCAGTCCCGCCGGGACAGGTTCCTACGAGCAGTACTTC. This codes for CASSPAGTGSYEQYF.